The entry below gives a single T cell receptor (beta chain) sequence along with its context. The antigen is undetermined. Data came from immunoSEQ multiplex PCR; TCRdb stores just in-frame clones and leaves some out. This table holds some 110,000 clones, 89% found once. The sample is drawn from a study of T cell responses to AZD1222 COVID-19 vaccine. General study points: Seropositive status at baseline applied to only 5 or 6 AZD1222 recipients. Targeting of unmutated variant regions was reportedly seen in nearly half of spike-specific TCRs. The CD4 TCRs associated with vaccination extended across spike and predominated at 160-218 and 743-854. The study found Spike-specific TCR breadth and depth rose after two AZD1222 doses.

Trimming removed 2 bases at V and 1 base at J, with 9 bases between. Germline V gene sequence: CDR1 MNHNY, CDR2 SVGAGI (reference sequence). This CDR3 spans 14 amino acids. The TCR originated in an adult who received the AZD1222 COVID-19 vaccine. Sequenced here: peripheral blood, sampled 28 days after the second AZD1222 dose. The J gene is TRBJ2-7, the V gene TRBV6-6, with D uncertain. The CDR3 coding sequence is TGTGCCAGCAGTTACAATGCAGATTCCTACGAGCAGTACTTC. The encoded protein is CASSYNADSYEQYF.